This T cell receptor (beta chain) is from a study of blood T cell repertoires in COVID-19. The CDR3 contains 16 residues. Per germline, CDR1 LGHDT and CDR2 YNNKEL (reference sequence). V was trimmed by 3 bases and J by 5 bases, leaving 14 bases between them. The authors' processing: Estimation of nucleated cell counts was performed using reference gene primer amplification. Using immunoSEQ multiplex PCR, the repertoire was profiled, and TCRdb retains in-frame clones only, with some absent. The V and J calls and clone size were taken over from that table, and D and trimming were inferred from the DNA. This table has 150,000 to 200,000 clones, roughly nine tenths appearing once.

The chain recombines TRBV3-1 (or the pseudogene TRBV3-2) with TRBJ1-6; D might be TRBD1 (6 bases). The sequence was obtained from a man between 60 and 75 years old with acute or convalescent COVID-19. Sequenced sample: peripheral blood. CDR3 amino acids: CASSHRRQANNSPLHF. CDR3 DNA sequence: TGTGCCAGCAGCCATCGGAGACAGGCGAATAATTCACCCCTCCACTTT.